This T cell receptor (beta chain) came from a study of beta chain features in type 1 diabetes. Overall study context: Patients shared similar age, gender and cell yields with healthy donors.

TCRB transcripts that were expressed got sequenced, as all of the isolated RNA had been reverse transcribed. Sequenced by immunoSEQ multiplex PCR; TCRdb stores in-frame clones only, minus some. The sample records 550,000 to 850,000 clones, around an eighth being singletons. Comment on this clone: Its specificity is not known.

CD4+ naive, central memory, regulatory and stem cell-like memory cells were sorted via CD45RO/CCR7/CD25/CD127/CD95/CD27. Study conclusions and caveats: Shorter TCRB CDR3s, moderately but significantly so, marked every one of the four CD4+ subsets in Type 1 diabetes patients. Patients' naive, central memory and regulatory TCRB repertoires appeared more alike than those of healthy donors. High TCR expression in some cells could lead to their over-representation in cDNA sequencing.

Sequenced material: naive CD4+ T cells from blood. The sequence was obtained from a young man with type 1 diabetes.

The DNA of the CDR3 is TGTGCCAGCAGTATGACAGGGGGCAATCAGCCCCAGCATTTT. Translating it yields CASSMTGGNQPQHF. V and J are TRBV6-1 and TRBJ1-5; 8 positions match TRBD1. V lost 5 bases, J lost 2 bases, and 2 bases stayed unmatched. The germline V gene has CDR1 MNHNS and CDR2 SASEGT. This CDR3 is 14 amino acids long.